This record concerns one T cell receptor beta chain sequence. Antigen unknown. In germline, CDR1 is SGHVS, CDR2 FQNEAQ. Trimming left V 5 bases short and J 10 bases short, with 11 bases between. CDR3 length equals 11 residues. These data come from a study of tissue T cells after allogeneic stem cell transplantation. CDR3 sequences, V/J genes, frequencies and template counts came from survey-depth TCRbeta sequencing. Generated by immunoSEQ multiplex PCR, the TCRdb table keeps only in-frame clones and is missing some. This sample carries 20,000 to 25,000 clones, around four fifths of them seen once, and the ten largest clones take 7.7%. Study-level results: Motif-based clustering found tissue-specific repertoire signatures shared across patients, though few clones were shared. Alloreactivity or antigen specificity of tissue TCRs was not determined; some clones might be host cells.

The sample here was tissue from the ileum, taken at autopsy. The rearrangement joins TRBV7-8 to TRBJ2-5; D not certain. This TCR derives from a female donor over 55 with lung cancer. The CDR3 is CASSPRLFQYF. CDR3 bases: TGTGCCAGCAGCCCCAGACTTTTCCAGTACTTC.